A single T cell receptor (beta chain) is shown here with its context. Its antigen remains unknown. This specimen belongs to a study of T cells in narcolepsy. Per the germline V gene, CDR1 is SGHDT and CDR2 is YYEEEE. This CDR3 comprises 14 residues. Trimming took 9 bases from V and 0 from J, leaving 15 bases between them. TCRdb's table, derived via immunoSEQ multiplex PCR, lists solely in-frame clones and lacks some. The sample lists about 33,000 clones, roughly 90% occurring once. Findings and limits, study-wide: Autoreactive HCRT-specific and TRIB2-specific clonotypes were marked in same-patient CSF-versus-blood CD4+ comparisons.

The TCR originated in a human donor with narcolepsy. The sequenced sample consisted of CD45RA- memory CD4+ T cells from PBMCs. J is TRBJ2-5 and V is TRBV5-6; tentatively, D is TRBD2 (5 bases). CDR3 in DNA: TGTGCCATGCCCGTGCTCGGGGACCAAGAGACCCAGTACTTC. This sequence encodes CAMPVLGDQETQYF.